The 16 T cell receptor beta chains reported below all come from one sample, sequenced in a study of blood T cells in healthy people across ages. A second PCR, run for about 6 to 11 cycles, used a sample-barcoded 5' primer plus a J-beta primer mix. Using its own MiXCR run on the 5' RACE reads, TCRdb lists one record per CDR3 protein. The table lists 1.5 million to 2 million distinct CDR3 sequences, 28% of them singletons. Sequencing input: blood. Source of these receptors: a woman in her twenties or thirties in good health.

In DNA form, the CDR3 reads TGCAGCGCTCGGACTCCTCCCGTTGAAGCTTTCTTT. Residues: CSARTPPVEAFF. The chain is built from TRBV29-1 and TRBJ1-1, with unresolved D. Per germline, CDR1 SQVTM and CDR2 ANQGSEA. Trimming shortened V by 7 bases and J by 7 bases, and 16 bases separated the two germline ends. This CDR3 has 12 amino acids.

The sample holds a few counts of this clonotype. The genes are TRBV28 and TRBJ2-5, with a tentative D call TRBD2 (6 bases). The CDR3 is 16 amino acids. The germline V and J ends were trimmed by 1 base and 4 bases, with 16 bases remaining between them. CDR1 is MDHEN, CDR2 SYDVKM, per germline. The CDR3 loop is CASSLSLPQGGETQYF. The CDR3 region has the DNA TGTGCCAGCAGTTTATCCCTACCCCAGGGAGGAGAGACCCAGTACTTC. Drawing the rest from reference TRBV28 and TRBJ2-5, the complete variable domain is DVKVTQSSRYLVKRTGEKVFLECVQDMDHENMFWYRQDPGLGLRLIYFSYDVKMKEKGDIPEGYSVSREKKERFSLILESASTNQTSMYLCASSLSLPQGGETQYFGPGTRLLVL.

This clonotype occurred a few times. V gene TRBV12-3 or TRBV12-4 combines with J gene TRBJ2-7; D remains unclear. V lost 6 bases and J 5 bases, leaving 17 bases between the germline ends. The CDR3 totals 14 residues. The CDR3 coding sequence is TGTGCCAGCAGCCGAGCTAGTATTCCCGACGAGCAGTACTTC. This gives the protein CASSRASIPDEQYF.

The chain links TRBV6-1 to TRBJ2-5, with D perhaps matching TRBD2 (6 bases). CDR1 and CDR2 (germline): MNHNS, SASEGT. V lost 1 base, J lost 9 bases, and 18 bases lay in between. The CDR3 length is 15 residues. The CDR3 bases are TGTGCCAGCAGTGAAGAAGGTCTCCCTGGGGAGGCCCAGTACTTC. Protein sequence: CASSEEGLPGEAQYF.

This clonotype was detected ten times or more. V and J are TRBV4-2 and TRBJ2-7; D remains unclear. The CDR3 extends over 15 amino acids. Between the trimmed V and J ends, which lost 1 base and 2 bases, there was a span of 12 bases. In germline, CDR1 is LGHNA, CDR2 YNFKEQ. The CDR3 DNA reads as TGTGCCAGCAGCCAAGCTGAGACGGTTACCTACGAGCAGTACTTC. Protein: CASSQAETVTYEQYF.

This chain links TRBV5-1 with TRBJ2-1, with 9 bases lining up with TRBD2. With 5 bases clipped from V and 2 bases from J, the junction kept 5 bases outside the gene matches. The CDR3 runs to 15 residues. CDR1 and CDR2 from the germline V gene are SGHRS and YFSETQ. Written as DNA, the CDR3 is TGCGCCAGCAGGGCGGGGACTAGCCCCTACAATGAGCAGTTCTTC. Its protein is CASRAGTSPYNEQFF.

This clonotype has at least ten counts. V usage is TRBV6-5 and J usage is TRBJ2-1, with TRBD2 identical over 11 bases. The ends lost 5 bases at V and 9 bases at J; junction bases unmatched: 12. CDR1 is MNHEY and CDR2 is SVGAGI in the germline V gene. The CDR3 sequence is 16 residues long. CDR3 coding DNA: TGTGCCAGCAGTAAGGTCGGGCTAGCGGGGGGAGCTGAGCAGTTCTTC. This codes for CASSKVGLAGGAEQFF.

This clonotype has just a few counts. The chain combines TRBV5-1 with TRBJ2-1; perhaps TRBD1 as D (6 bases). CDR1 and CDR2 from the germline V gene are SGHRS and YFSETQ. V lost 0 bases and J 7 bases, leaving 11 bases between the germline ends. This CDR3 spans 14 amino acids. CDR3 sequence reads: CASSLAPGTNEQFF. The DNA of the CDR3 is TGCGCCAGCAGCTTGGCTCCAGGGACAAATGAGCAGTTCTTC.

Comment on this clonotype: One junction end does not reproduce the germline sequence, and a read error may be involved. V gene TRBV9 combines with J gene TRBJ2-3; 9 bases match TRBD2. The CDR3 totals 14 residues. Per the germline V gene, CDR1 is SGDLS and CDR2 is YYNGEE. CDR3 bases: TGTGCCAGCAGTGCGGGGGGGTTCACAGATACGCAGTGTTTT. Translating it yields CASSAGGFTDTQCF.

This clonotype showed up just a few times. The genes are TRBV24-1 and TRBJ2-1; the match to TRBD1 covers 10 bases. Germline V lookup: CDR1 KGHDR, CDR2 SFDVKD. The V gene end was trimmed by 4 bases and the J gene end by 6 bases; junction bases not matched to a gene: 11. The CDR3 covers 17 residues. The CDR3 protein is CATSDPLGQGTGNEQFF. CDR3 DNA sequence: TGTGCCACCAGTGACCCCCTGGGACAGGGGACTGGCAATGAGCAGTTCTTC.

With regard to this clonotype: A junction end diverges from the germline sequence, so it may reflect a read error. The genes are TRBV10-3 and TRBJ2-3, with a tentative D call TRBD2 (5 bases). Germline assignment: CDR1 ENHRY and CDR2 SYGVKD. CDR3 length: 12 residues. CDR3 sequence: CAVSEGSDTQYF. In DNA, the CDR3 is TGTGCCGTCAGTGAGGGCTCAGATACGCAGTATTTT.

The chain couples TRBV6-2 or TRBV6-3 to TRBJ2-1; TRBD2 is a possible D gene (7 bases). The CDR3 covers 17 residues. V dropped 6 bases and J dropped 10 bases, with 28 bases sitting between them. Germline V lookup: CDR1 MNHEY, CDR2 SVGEGT. The CDR3 coding sequence is TGTGCCAGCAGCCGGAGGGGGAGCGGGGATCAAGACGTAGAGCAGTTCTTC. Amino acid sequence: CASSRRGSGDQDVEQFF.

The sample holds a few counts of this clonotype. The chain combines TRBV20-1 with TRBJ2-7, with D unclear. Deletions cut 6 bases from V and 3 bases from J, with 12 bases between. This CDR3 comprises 12 residues. Germline CDR1 reads DFQATT; CDR2 reads SNEGSKA (reference sequence). Here the CDR3 DNA reads TGCAGTGCCCGCCGGAATATCTACGAGCAGTACTTC. Its protein is CSARRNIYEQYF.

This CDR3 is CASGTSGEKETQYF. CDR3 DNA: TGTGCTAGTGGAACTAGCGGGGAGAAAGAGACCCAGTACTTC. V and J are TRBV12-5 and TRBJ2-5; TRBD2 aligns across 10 bases. CDR1 and CDR2 (germline): LGHNT, FRNRAP. The CDR3 has 14 residues. The V and J ends lost 6 bases and 3 bases, in that order; junction bases with no gene match: 4.

The chain couples TRBV5-1 to TRBJ2-1, with 9 bases aligning to TRBD1. The CDR3 runs to 15 residues. Trimming took 6 bases from V and 6 from J; bases not matched to a gene: 10. Per the germline V gene, CDR1 is SGHRS and CDR2 is YFSETQ. CDR3 coding DNA: TGCGCCAGCACCCTCGGGGACAGGGATTTCAATGAGCAGTTCTTC. Its protein is CASTLGDRDFNEQFF.

Only a few counts were recorded for this clonotype. The V call is TRBV7-2, the J call TRBJ2-7, with unresolved D. V was clipped by 10 bases and J by 0 bases, with 16 bases between them. The CDR3 extends over 14 amino acids. Germline CDR1 and CDR2: SGHTA and FQGNSA. DNA for the CDR3: TGTGCCAACATGTCCATGCAAAGCTCCTACGAGCAGTACTTC. Translating it yields CANMSMQSSYEQYF.